This T cell receptor beta chain was recovered during a study of T-cell memory formation after mild COVID-19. Study information: Clustering of TCRs was largely donor specific. Whole-study results and caveats: Clones contracting across day 15 to 85 had a balanced CD4/CD8 profile; later expanding clones leaned CD4+. Certain responding clones were present in pre-infection memory, suggesting participation of cross-reactive memory.

TCRalpha and TCRbeta libraries used 5'RACE with constant-segment primers and UMIs. A single record per CDR3 protein comes from TCRdb applying MiXCR to the 5' RACE reads. Of 250,000 or so distinct CDR3 sequences in the sample, approximately 19% were seen once. Details on this clonotype: The antigen remains undetermined.

CDR1 is DFQATT and CDR2 is SNEGSKA in the germline V gene (reference sequence). The V gene lost 0 bases and the J gene lost 3 bases, with 8 bases spanning the gap. There are 14 residues in the CDR3. Sequenced: PBMCs or a T cell subset sorted from them (not recorded which). The V call is TRBV20-1, the J call TRBJ1-4; D ambiguous. This TCR was recovered from a young man who had mild COVID-19 (a few samples of this study predate the infection). Cell type and time point are not known. This CDR3 is CSARDPGPNEKLFF. CDR3 DNA sequence: TGCAGTGCTAGAGACCCGGGCCCTAATGAAAAACTGTTTTTT.